The present T cell receptor (beta chain) was sequenced within a study of cytomegalovirus exposure and HLA in healthy donors. Germline assignment: CDR1 PRHDT and CDR2 FYEKMQ (reference sequence). The CDR3 length is 16 residues. V was clipped by 4 bases and J by 6 bases, with 19 bases between them. The PCR employed 60 Vbeta primers together with 13 Jbeta primers. This table comes from immunoSEQ multiplex PCR, and its TCRdb copy is limited to in-frame clones, with some not included. The sample lists under 110,000 clones; more than 80% were seen once. Material for sequencing was PBMCs. This TCR came from a man aged 30-40 years in good health and CMV-seronegative. This chain connects TRBV13 to TRBJ2-1; tentatively, D is TRBD2 (7 bases). In DNA form, the CDR3 reads TGTGCCAGCAGCTCCCCGGGGGGACATCGGCCCAATGAGCAGTTCTTC. Its protein is CASSSPGGHRPNEQFF.